One and the same sample provided the 13 T cell receptor beta chains below, sequenced in a study of T cells in Graves' hyperthyroidism and ophthalmopathy (dated by TCRdb to about 2019). Libraries were made using multiplex PCR. TCRdb records Illumina HiSeq 2000 as the sequencer. The TCR beta CDR3 regions were amplified from the RNA transcripts. The first round of RT-PCR for the TCR CDR3 was performed with the HTBI primer set and the Qiagen OneStep RT-PCR kit. TCRdb cleaned the public reads at Q25 with fastp, built clones with MiXCR and kept in-frame beta chains. Rows with one shared CDR3 protein collapse into an entry with the most common genes and DNA. Across this sample there are 730,000 or so distinct CDR3 sequences, with about 19% seen only once. 16% of the sample is in the top ten clones. Sequencing input: blood. Every receptor here comes from a woman in her fifties or sixties with Graves' hyperthyroidism that later progressed to Graves' ophthalmopathy.

This clonotype was observed many times. This sequence joins TRBV6-5 and TRBJ2-5; 13 bases map to TRBD2. V lost 2 bases and J lost 2; bases outside the gene matches: 2. The CDR3 contains 16 residues. Per the germline V gene, CDR1 is MNHEY and CDR2 is SVGAGI. The CDR3 bases are TGTGCCAGCAGTTACCAGGGACTAGCGGGGCAAGAGACCCAGTACTTC. This translates into CASSYQGLAGQETQYF.

This clonotype has ten or more counts. This chain joins TRBV11-2 and TRBJ1-2; TRBD1 matches at 8 bases. V lost 5 bases, J lost 6 bases, and 8 bases stayed unmatched. This CDR3 is built from 14 residues. Germline V lookup: CDR1 SGHAT, CDR2 FQNNGV. The CDR3 coding sequence is TGTGCCAGCAGCGCAACCCGGACAGGGAATGGCTACACCTTC. It translates to CASSATRTGNGYTF. The full variable domain, its missing parts supplied by reference TRBV11-2 and TRBJ1-2, is EAGVAQSPRYKIIEKRQSVAFWCNPISGHATLYWYQQILGQGPKLLIQFQNNGVVDDSQLPKDRFSAERLKGVDSTLKIQPAKLEDSAVYLCASSATRTGNGYTFGSGTRLTVV.

The V call is TRBV7-2, the J call TRBJ2-3; 9 nucleotides match TRBD2. This CDR3 region has 16 residues. V was pared by 2 bases and J by 4 bases, with 7 bases of the junction left unmatched. The germline CDR1 and CDR2 sequences are SGHTA and FQGNSA. The CDR3 here is CASSLRGGGGADTQYF. CDR3 nucleotide sequence: TGTGCCAGCAGCTTACGCGGGGGGGGGGGGGCAGATACGCAGTATTTT.

This clonotype was detected many times. The V and J genes are TRBV20-1 and TRBJ2-1; 7 bases are a match to TRBD1. The CDR3 contains 15 residues. V lost 5 bases and J lost 5; bases outside the gene matches: 12. Germline CDR1 reads DFQATT; CDR2 reads SNEGSKA (reference sequence). For the CDR3, the DNA is TGCAGTGCTCCCAGACAGGGCAGTCAGGACAATGAGCAGTTCTTC. This encodes CSAPRQGSQDNEQFF.

The chain couples TRBV5-4 to TRBJ2-2; D tentatively fits TRBD1 or TRBD2 (6 bases each). Germline V CDR1 and CDR2: SGHNT, YYREEE (reference sequence). V lost 0 bases and J 3 bases, leaving 12 bases between the germline ends. The CDR3 totals 16 residues. The CDR3 region is CASSLGGAQDTGELFF. In DNA, the CDR3 is TGTGCCAGCAGCTTGGGGGGGGCGCAGGACACCGGGGAGCTGTTTTTT.

This clonotype was observed many times. This CDR3 is CAWRAGNGELFF. CDR3 DNA: TGTGCCTGGAGGGCGGGGAACGGGGAGCTGTTTTTT. The chain couples TRBV30 to TRBJ2-2; D might be TRBD2 (6 bases). Trimming took off 3 bases at V and 7 bases at J, with 9 bases between the two ends. The CDR3 spans 12 residues. Per germline, CDR1 GTSNPN and CDR2 SVGIG (reference sequence). The full variable domain, its missing parts supplied by reference TRBV30 and TRBJ2-2, is SQTIHQWPATLVQPVGSPLSLECTVEGTSNPNLYWYRQAAGRGLQLLFYSVGIGQISSEVPQNLSASRPQDRQFILSSKKLLLSDSGFYLCAWRAGNGELFFGEGSRLTVL.

V is TRBV12-3 or TRBV12-4 and J is TRBJ2-6; D is unresolved. The CDR3 totals 11 residues. V lost 6 bases, J lost 4 bases, and 1 base lay in between. The CDR3 DNA is TGTGCCAGCAGGGGGGCCAACGTCCTGACTTTC. Its translation: CASRGANVLTF.

The chain links TRBV19 to TRBJ2-1, with a tentative D call TRBD1 (5 bases). V gave up 1 base and J gave up 11 bases, with 6 bases separating them. Per the germline V gene, CDR1 is LNHDA and CDR2 is SQIVND (reference sequence). The CDR3 sequence is 11 residues long. The CDR3 reads CASSIVDKQFF. The CDR3 DNA reads TGTGCCAGTAGTATAGTGGACAAGCAGTTCTTC.

This clonotype has more than one count but fewer than ten. The rearrangement joins TRBV3-1 to TRBJ2-1; D is uncertain. This CDR3 is built from 14 residues. Germline CDR1 and CDR2: LGHDT and YNNKEL (reference sequence). V lost 0 bases and J 5 bases, leaving 8 bases between the germline ends. In nucleotides, the CDR3 is TGTGCCAGCAGCCAAGATCCTGGGAACAATGAGCAGTTCTTC. Amino acids: CASSQDPGNNEQFF.

The table lists this clonotype with many counts. The chain couples TRBV20-1 to TRBJ2-7, with D maybe TRBD1 (5 bases). The germline gives CDR1 DFQATT, CDR2 SNEGSKA (reference sequence). The CDR3 is 12 residues long. Between the trimmed V and J ends, which lost 5 bases and 1 base, there was a span of 9 bases. In DNA, the CDR3 is TGCAGTGCTGGAAGGACATCCTACGAGCAGTACTTC. Translating gives CSAGRTSYEQYF.

The chain links TRBV7-9 to TRBJ1-2; 8 bases line up with TRBD1. V lost 5 bases to trimming and J lost 4 bases; unmatched junction nucleotides: 9. The CDR3 has 15 residues. CDR1 and CDR2 from the germline V gene are SEHNR and FQNEAQ (reference sequence). The CDR3 region is CASSARTGISYGYTF. The CDR3, as DNA: TGTGCCAGCAGCGCCCGGACAGGGATAAGCTATGGCTACACCTTC.

The chain uses TRBV4-1 and TRBJ2-7; D may be TRBD2 (6 bases). The CDR3 sequence is 15 residues long. CDR1 and CDR2 from the germline V gene are MGHRA and YSYEKL. The V end lost 1 base, the J end lost 8 bases, and 18 bases lay between the germline ends. The CDR3 DNA reads as TGCGCCAGCAGCCAAGTGTTAGCGGCTGAGAAGCAGCAGTACTTC. Protein product: CASSQVLAAEKQQYF.

The gene calls are TRBV5-1 and TRBJ2-5; D perhaps matches TRBD2 (5 bases). V shed 1 base and J shed 4 bases, with 17 bases lying between them. Germline values: CDR1 SGHRS, CDR2 YFSETQ. The CDR3 covers 16 residues. The CDR3 DNA is TGCGCCAGCAGCTTGTATCGGCCCCGGGAAGCAGAGACCCAGTACTTC. This codes for CASSLYRPREAETQYF.